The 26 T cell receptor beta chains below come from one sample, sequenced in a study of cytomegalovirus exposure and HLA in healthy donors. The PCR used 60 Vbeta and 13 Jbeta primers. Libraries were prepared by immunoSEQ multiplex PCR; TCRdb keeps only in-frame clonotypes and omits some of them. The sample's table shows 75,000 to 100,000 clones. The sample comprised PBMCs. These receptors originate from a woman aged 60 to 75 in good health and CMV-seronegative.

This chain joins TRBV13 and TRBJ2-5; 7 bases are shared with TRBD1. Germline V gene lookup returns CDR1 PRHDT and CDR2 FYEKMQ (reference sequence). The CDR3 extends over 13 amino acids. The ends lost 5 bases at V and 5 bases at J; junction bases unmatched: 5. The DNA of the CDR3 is TGTGCCAGCAGCCCCGGGACAGCGGAGACCCAGTACTTC. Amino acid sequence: CASSPGTAETQYF. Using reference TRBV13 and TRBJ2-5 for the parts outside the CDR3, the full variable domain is AAGVIQSPRHLIKEKRETATLKCYPIPRHDTVYWYQQGPGQDPQFLISFYEKMQSDKGSIPDRFSAQQFSDYHSELNMSSLELGDSALYFCASSPGTAETQYFGPGTRLLVL.

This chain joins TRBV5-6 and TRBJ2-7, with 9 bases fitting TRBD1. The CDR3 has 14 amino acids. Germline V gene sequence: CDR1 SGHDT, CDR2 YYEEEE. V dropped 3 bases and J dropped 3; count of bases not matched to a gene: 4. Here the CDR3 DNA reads TGTGCCAGCAGCTCACCGGGACAGGGCTACGAGCAGTACTTC. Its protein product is CASSSPGQGYEQYF.

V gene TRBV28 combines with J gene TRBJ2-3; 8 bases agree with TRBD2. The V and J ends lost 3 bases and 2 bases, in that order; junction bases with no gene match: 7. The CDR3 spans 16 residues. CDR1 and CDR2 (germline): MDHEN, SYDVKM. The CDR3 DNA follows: TGTGCCAGCAGTTTCCCAACTAGCGGACCCACAGATACGCAGTATTTT. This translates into CASSFPTSGPTDTQYF. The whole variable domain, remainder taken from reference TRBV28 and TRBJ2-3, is DVKVTQSSRYLVKRTGEKVFLECVQDMDHENMFWYRQDPGLGLRLIYFSYDVKMKEKGDIPEGYSVSREKKERFSLILESASTNQTSMYLCASSFPTSGPTDTQYFGPGTRLTVL.

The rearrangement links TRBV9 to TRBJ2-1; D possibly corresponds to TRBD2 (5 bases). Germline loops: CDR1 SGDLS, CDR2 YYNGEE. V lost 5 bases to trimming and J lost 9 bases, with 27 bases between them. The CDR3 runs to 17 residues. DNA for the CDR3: TGTGCCAGCAGTGGACGCCCACGAGGCTTGGGAGCGGCTGAGCAGTTCTTC. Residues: CASSGRPRGLGAAEQFF.

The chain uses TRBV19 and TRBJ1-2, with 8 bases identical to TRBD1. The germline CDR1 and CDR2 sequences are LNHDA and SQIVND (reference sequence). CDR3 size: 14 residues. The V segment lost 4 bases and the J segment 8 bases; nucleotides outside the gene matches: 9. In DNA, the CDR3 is TGTGCCAGTAGTACTTGGCCCGGGACAGGAGGCTACACCTTC. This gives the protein CASSTWPGTGGYTF. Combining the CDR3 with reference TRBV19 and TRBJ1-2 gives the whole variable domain DGGITQSPKYLFRKEGQNVTLSCEQNLNHDAMYWYRQDPGQGLRLIYYSQIVNDFQKGDIAEGYSVSREKKESFPLTVTSAQKNPTAFYLCASSTWPGTGGYTFGSGTRLTVV.

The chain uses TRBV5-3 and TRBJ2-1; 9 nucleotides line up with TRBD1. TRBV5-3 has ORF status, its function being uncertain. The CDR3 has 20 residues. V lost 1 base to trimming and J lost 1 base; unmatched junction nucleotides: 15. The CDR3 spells CARSLWYHRGPQGSYNEQFF. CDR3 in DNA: TGTGCCAGAAGCTTGTGGTACCACAGGGGGCCGCAAGGTTCCTACAATGAGCAGTTCTTC.

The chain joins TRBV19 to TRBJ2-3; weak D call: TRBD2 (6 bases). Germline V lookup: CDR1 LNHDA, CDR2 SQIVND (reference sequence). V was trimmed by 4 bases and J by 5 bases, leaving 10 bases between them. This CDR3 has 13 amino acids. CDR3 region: CASSRGDVDTQYF. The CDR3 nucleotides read TGTGCCAGTAGTAGGGGGGACGTAGATACGCAGTATTTT.

This CDR3 reads CASSLAQVRSTSGANVLTF. CDR3 coding DNA: TGTGCCAGCAGCTTGGCCCAGGTCAGATCTACCTCTGGGGCCAACGTCCTGACTTTC. The chain couples TRBV5-4 to TRBJ2-6; D unresolved. The CDR3 contains 19 residues. Germline V gives CDR1 SGHNT, CDR2 YYREEE (reference sequence). V was shortened by 0 bases and J by 0 bases, with 16 bases between the two germline ends.

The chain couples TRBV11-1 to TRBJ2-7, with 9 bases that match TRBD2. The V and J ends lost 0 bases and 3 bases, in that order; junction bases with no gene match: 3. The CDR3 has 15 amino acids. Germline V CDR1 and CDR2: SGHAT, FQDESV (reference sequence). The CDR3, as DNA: TGTGCCAGCAGCTTAGCGGATAGCGGGAGCTACGAGCAGTACTTC. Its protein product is CASSLADSGSYEQYF.

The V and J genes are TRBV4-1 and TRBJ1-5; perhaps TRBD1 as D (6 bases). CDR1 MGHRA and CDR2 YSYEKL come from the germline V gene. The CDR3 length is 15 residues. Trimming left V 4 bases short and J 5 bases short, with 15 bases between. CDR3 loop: CASSLGQGPDQPQHF. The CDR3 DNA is TGCGCCAGCAGCCTAGGCCAGGGGCCTGATCAGCCCCAGCATTTT.

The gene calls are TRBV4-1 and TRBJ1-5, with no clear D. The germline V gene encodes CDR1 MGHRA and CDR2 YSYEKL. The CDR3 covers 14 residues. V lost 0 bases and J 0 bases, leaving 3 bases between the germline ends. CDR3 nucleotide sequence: TGCGCCAGCAGCCAAGACCATAGCAATCAGCCCCAGCATTTT. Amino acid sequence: CASSQDHSNQPQHF.

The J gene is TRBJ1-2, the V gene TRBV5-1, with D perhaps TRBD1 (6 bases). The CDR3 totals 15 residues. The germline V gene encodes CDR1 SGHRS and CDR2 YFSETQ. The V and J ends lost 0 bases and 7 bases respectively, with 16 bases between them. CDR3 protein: CASSLGGTTMSGYTF. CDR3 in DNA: TGCGCCAGCAGCTTGGGTGGGACAACAATGAGTGGCTACACCTTC.

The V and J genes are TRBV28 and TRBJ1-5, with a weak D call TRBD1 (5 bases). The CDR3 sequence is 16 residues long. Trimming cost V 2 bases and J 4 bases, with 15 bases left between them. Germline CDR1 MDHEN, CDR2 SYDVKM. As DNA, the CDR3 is TGTGCCAGCAGTTTACGGGGGGAATCCCCTAATCAGCCCCAGCATTTT. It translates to CASSLRGESPNQPQHF.

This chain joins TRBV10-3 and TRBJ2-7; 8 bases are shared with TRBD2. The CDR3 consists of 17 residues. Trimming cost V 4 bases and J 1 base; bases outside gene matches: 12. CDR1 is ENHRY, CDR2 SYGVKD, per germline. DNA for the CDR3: TGTGCCATCAGTGCGGGTCTAGCGGGCCTTAGGTCCTACGAGCAGTACTTC. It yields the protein CAISAGLAGLRSYEQYF.

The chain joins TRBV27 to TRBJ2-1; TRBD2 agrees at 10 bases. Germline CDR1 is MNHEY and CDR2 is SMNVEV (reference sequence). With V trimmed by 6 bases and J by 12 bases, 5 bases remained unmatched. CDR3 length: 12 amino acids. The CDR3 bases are TGTGCCAGCAGACTAGCGGGATCACGGCAGTTCTTC. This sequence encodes CASRLAGSRQFF.

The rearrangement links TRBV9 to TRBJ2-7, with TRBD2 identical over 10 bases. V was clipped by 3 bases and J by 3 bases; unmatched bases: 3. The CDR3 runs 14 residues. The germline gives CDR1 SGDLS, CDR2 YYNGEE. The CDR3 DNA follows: TGTGCCAGCAGCGCTAGCGGGAGTATCTACGAGCAGTACTTC. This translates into CASSASGSIYEQYF.

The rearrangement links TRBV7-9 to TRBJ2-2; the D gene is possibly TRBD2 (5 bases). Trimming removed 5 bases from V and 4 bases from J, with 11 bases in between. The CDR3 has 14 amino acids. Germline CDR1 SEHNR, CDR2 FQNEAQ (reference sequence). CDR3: CASSRGLSTGELFF. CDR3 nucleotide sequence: TGTGCCAGCAGCCGAGGACTGAGCACCGGGGAGCTGTTTTTT.

CDR3 sequence reads: CASSASQGAETEAFF. DNA of the CDR3: TGTGCCAGCAGCGCGTCCCAGGGGGCGGAAACTGAAGCTTTCTTT. The chain employs TRBV7-9 and TRBJ1-1, with 8 positions matching TRBD1. Per germline, CDR1 SEHNR and CDR2 FQNEAQ (reference sequence). The V and J ends lost 5 bases and 5 bases, in that order; junction bases with no gene match: 10. This CDR3 is built from 15 residues.

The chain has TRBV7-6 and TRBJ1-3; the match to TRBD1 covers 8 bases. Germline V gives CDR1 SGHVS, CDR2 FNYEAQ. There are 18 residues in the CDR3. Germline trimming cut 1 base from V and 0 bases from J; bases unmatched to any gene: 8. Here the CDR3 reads CASSLGGPGTGSGNTIYF. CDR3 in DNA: TGTGCCAGCAGCTTAGGGGGACCCGGGACAGGCTCTGGAAACACCATATATTTT.

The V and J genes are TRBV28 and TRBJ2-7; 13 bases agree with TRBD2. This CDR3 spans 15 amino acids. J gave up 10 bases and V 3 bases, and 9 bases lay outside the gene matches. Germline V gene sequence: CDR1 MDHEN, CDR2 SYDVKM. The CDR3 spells CASSFPTSGRAGQYF. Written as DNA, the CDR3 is TGTGCCAGCAGTTTCCCCACTAGCGGGAGGGCCGGTCAGTACTTC.

Here the CDR3 DNA reads TGTGCCAGCAGCTTACAGGGCGTCGAGAACACTGAAGCTTTCTTT. Protein product: CASSLQGVENTEAFF. The chain uses TRBV7-2 and TRBJ1-1; possible D gene TRBD1, 5 bases. The CDR3 runs 15 residues. The V gene lost 2 bases and the J gene lost 1 base, with 11 bases spanning the gap. Germline CDR1 reads SGHTA; CDR2 reads FQGNSA.

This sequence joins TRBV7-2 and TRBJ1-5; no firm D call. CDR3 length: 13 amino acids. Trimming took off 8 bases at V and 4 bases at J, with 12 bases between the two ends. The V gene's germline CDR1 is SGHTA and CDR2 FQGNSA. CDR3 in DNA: TGTGCCAGCCGTGGAGGGTCTAATCAGCCCCAGCATTTT. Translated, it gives CASRGGSNQPQHF. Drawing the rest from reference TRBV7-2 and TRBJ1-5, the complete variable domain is GAGVSQSPSNKVTEKGKDVELRCDPISGHTALYWYRQSLGQGLEFLIYFQGNSAPDKSGLPSDRFSAERTGGSVSTLTIQRTQQEDSAVYLCASRGGSNQPQHFGDGTRLSIL.

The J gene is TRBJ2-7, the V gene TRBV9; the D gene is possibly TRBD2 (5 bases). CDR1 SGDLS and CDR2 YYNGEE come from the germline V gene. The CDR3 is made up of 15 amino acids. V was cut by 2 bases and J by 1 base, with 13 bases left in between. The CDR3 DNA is TGTGCCAGCAGCGTCCGGGCCGGAGGATCCTACGAGCAGTACTTC. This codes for CASSVRAGGSYEQYF.

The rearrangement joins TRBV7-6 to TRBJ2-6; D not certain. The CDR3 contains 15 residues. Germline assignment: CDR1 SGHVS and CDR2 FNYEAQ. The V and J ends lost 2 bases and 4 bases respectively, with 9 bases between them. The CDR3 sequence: CASSLPSGGANVLTF. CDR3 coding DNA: TGTGCCAGCAGCTTACCTTCCGGGGGGGCCAACGTCCTGACTTTC.

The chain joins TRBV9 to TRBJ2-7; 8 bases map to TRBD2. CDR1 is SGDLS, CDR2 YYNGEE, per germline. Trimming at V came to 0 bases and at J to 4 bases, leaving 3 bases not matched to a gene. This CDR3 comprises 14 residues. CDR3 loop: CASSVDGTRYEQYF. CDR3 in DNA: TGTGCCAGCAGCGTAGATGGGACTAGGTACGAGCAGTACTTC.

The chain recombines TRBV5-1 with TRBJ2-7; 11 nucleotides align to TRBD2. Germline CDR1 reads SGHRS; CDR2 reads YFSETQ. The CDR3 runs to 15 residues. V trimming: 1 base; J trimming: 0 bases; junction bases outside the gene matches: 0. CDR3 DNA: TGCGCCAGCAGCTTGACTAGCGGGAGCTCCTACGAGCAGTACTTC. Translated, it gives CASSLTSGSSYEQYF.